These 22 T cell receptor beta chains originate from one sample sequenced in a study of HIV-infected patients and healthy controls. cDNA was made from roughly 500 ng RNA using alpha and beta constant primers. Alpha and beta chain libraries were made separately by chain-specific third strand synthesis with multiplexing indices. TCRdb re-derived calls from the 5' RACE reads in MiXCR, one entry per CDR3 protein. The table shows roughly 9,000 distinct CDR3 sequences, with roughly 9.4% occurring only once. Follow-up blood was drawn about 14 weeks, roughly three months, after antiretroviral therapy began. Whole blood was used without fractionation, so all unsorted peripheral T cells were included. The material was blood, obtained during antiretroviral therapy. Receptor source: an adult with HIV infection.

By share of the sample, this clonotype is medium-sized. This sequence joins TRBV11-2 and TRBJ2-1; 7 positions agree with TRBD2. Germline V gene sequence: CDR1 SGHAT, CDR2 FQNNGV. J lost 6 bases, V lost 5 bases, and 13 bases had no gene match. The CDR3 has 16 amino acids. CDR3 in DNA: TGTGCCAGCAGCATACTAATGGCGGGAGTGAGCAATGAGCAGTTCTTC. Its translation: CASSILMAGVSNEQFF.

The sample holds many counts of this clonotype. The chain recombines TRBV10-3 with TRBJ1-1, with D possibly being TRBD1 (5 bases). Per germline, CDR1 ENHRY and CDR2 SYGVKD. The CDR3 has 14 amino acids. Trimming took off 2 bases at V and 0 bases at J, with 7 bases between the two ends. CDR3 in DNA: TGTGCCATCAGTGAGATGGGGGTGAACACTGAAGCTTTCTTT. This encodes CAISEMGVNTEAFF.

This clonotype occurred many times. The V and J genes are TRBV7-9 and TRBJ2-4; 7 nucleotides align to TRBD2. The germline V gene has CDR1 SEHNR and CDR2 FQNEAQ (reference sequence). The ends lost 5 bases at V and 8 bases at J; junction bases unmatched: 12. There are 15 residues in the CDR3. The chain's CDR3 is CASSLSTGRGDIQYF. The CDR3 nucleotides are TGTGCCAGCAGCCTTTCTACAGGTCGGGGGGACATTCAGTACTTC.

This clonotype was observed many times. This sequence joins TRBV10-2 and TRBJ1-5; no clear D. V was shortened by 3 bases and J by 4 bases, with 7 bases between the two germline ends. The germline V gene encodes CDR1 WSHSY and CDR2 SAAADI. The CDR3 runs to 13 residues. The CDR3 sequence: CASSDRLNQPQHF. DNA of the CDR3: TGCGCCAGCAGTGACAGGCTAAATCAGCCCCAGCATTTT.

Sample share makes this clonotype medium-sized. The chain combines TRBV10-3 with TRBJ1-2; tentatively, D is TRBD1 (5 bases). Trimming removed 1 base from V and 5 bases from J, with 20 bases in between. The CDR3 is 17 residues long. Germline V gene sequence: CDR1 ENHRY, CDR2 SYGVKD. The CDR3: CAISELGAGHSTYGYTF. The CDR3 DNA sequence: TGTGCCATCAGTGAGTTGGGTGCAGGACACTCGACATATGGCTACACCTTC.

The table lists this clonotype with many counts. The V call is TRBV10-3, the J call TRBJ1-1, with 7 bases lining up with TRBD1. The CDR3 covers 14 residues. Germline V CDR1 and CDR2: ENHRY, SYGVKD. Unmatched junction bases numbered 8, after V lost 6 bases and J lost 4 bases. CDR3 amino acids: CAIRPWDSSTEAFF. CDR3 bases: TGTGCCATCAGACCATGGGACAGCAGCACTGAAGCTTTCTTT.

This clonotype was observed a few times. This rearrangement joins TRBV12-3 or TRBV12-4 to TRBJ2-5; 12 nucleotides line up with TRBD1. CDR3 size: 13 residues. The ends lost 7 bases at V and 6 bases at J; junction bases unmatched: 3. CDR3 nucleotides: TGTGCCAGCACTGGGACAGGGGGCAAGACCCAGTACTTC. It codes for CASTGTGGKTQYF.

This clonotype was recorded a few times. CDR3 nucleotide sequence: TGTGCCAGCAGCCCATGGATCGGACAGGGGAGGGCCGGGGAGCTGTTTTTT. It is translated as CASSPWIGQGRAGELFF. The V call is TRBV7-3, the J call TRBJ2-2, with TRBD1 matching 9 bases. V shed 5 bases, J shed 6 bases, and the junction held 13 bases outside the gene matches. Per germline, CDR1 SGHTA and CDR2 FQGTGA. This CDR3 is 17 amino acids long.

This clonotype is categorized as medium-sized. The CDR3 reads CASSGSGVDYGYTF. The DNA of the CDR3 is TGTGCCAGTAGTGGCTCAGGGGTGGACTATGGCTACACCTTC. The rearrangement joins TRBV19 to TRBJ1-2; possibly TRBD1 for D (6 bases). Germline V gene lookup returns CDR1 LNHDA and CDR2 SQIVND (reference sequence). The CDR3 length is 14 residues. The V end lost 5 bases, the J end lost 3 bases, and 13 bases lay between the germline ends. Full variable domain (remainder filled in from reference TRBV19 and TRBJ1-2): DGGITQSPKYLFRKEGQNVTLSCEQNLNHDAMYWYRQDPGQGLRLIYYSQIVNDFQKGDIAEGYSVSREKKESFPLTVTSAQKNPTAFYLCASSGSGVDYGYTFGSGTRLTVV.

In its sample, this clonotype is medium-sized. The V call is TRBV12-5, the J call TRBJ1-4; D is unresolved. Germline V gene sequence: CDR1 LGHNT, CDR2 FRNRAP. With 7 bases removed from V and 3 bases from J, the gap between germline ends came to 12 bases. There are 14 residues in the CDR3. CDR3 DNA: TGTGCTAGTGCCTCCTACAGCGCTAATGAAAAACTGTTTTTT. Residues: CASASYSANEKLFF.

This clonotype has a handful of counts. V is TRBV18 and J is TRBJ2-5; no reliable D call. Trimming stripped 4 bases from V and 2 bases from J, with 8 bases between. Germline CDR1 and CDR2: KGHSH and LQKENI. The CDR3 contains 13 residues. The CDR3 is CASSQDLQETQYF. CDR3 coding DNA: TGTGCCAGCTCACAAGACTTACAAGAGACCCAGTACTTC.

The V call is TRBV6-5, the J call TRBJ2-7; D call uncertain. Germline V gives CDR1 MNHEY, CDR2 SVGAGI. V was shortened by 5 bases and J by 3 bases, with 20 bases between the two germline ends. This CDR3 has 16 amino acids. CDR3 nucleotides: TGTGCCAGCAGTCTCGGTCCCGGGTCTCGAAGCTACGAGCAGTACTTC. Amino acid sequence: CASSLGPGSRSYEQYF.

This clonotype was counted between two and nine times. The rearrangement joins TRBV25-1 to TRBJ1-6; D is uncertain. CDR3 length: 15 residues. Germline V CDR1 and CDR2: MGHDK, SYGVNS. Trimming stripped 3 bases from V and 0 bases from J, with 6 bases between. The CDR3 DNA reads as TGTGCCAGCAGTGACAGAAGCTCCTATAATTCACCCCTCCACTTT. Residues: CASSDRSSYNSPLHF.

The sample holds many counts of this clonotype. V gene TRBV7-9 combines with J gene TRBJ2-3; tentatively, D is TRBD1 or TRBD2 (7 bases each). The V gene lost 8 bases and the J gene lost 1 base, with 13 bases spanning the gap. The CDR3 sequence is 14 residues long. CDR1 and CDR2 from the germline V gene are SEHNR and FQNEAQ (reference sequence). The CDR3 loop is CASCPGGGTDTQYF. CDR3 sequence (DNA): TGTGCCAGCTGCCCAGGGGGGGGCACAGATACGCAGTATTTT. Complete variable domain (other parts from reference TRBV7-9 and TRBJ2-3): DTGVSQNPRHKITKRGQNVTFRCDPISEHNRLYWYRQTLGQGPEFLTYFQNEAQLEKSRLLSDRFSAERPKGSFSTLEIQRTEQGDSAMYLCASCPGGGTDTQYFGPGTRLTVL.

By proportion, this clonotype is medium-sized. The chain carries TRBV5-1 and TRBJ2-3, with 10 nucleotides matching TRBD2. The germline gives CDR1 SGHRS, CDR2 YFSETQ. J gave up 2 bases and V 5 bases, and 11 bases lay outside the gene matches. The CDR3 length is 17 residues. CDR3 sequence (DNA): TGCGCCAGCAGTTTCCGTCTAGCGGGGGCCGACACAGATACGCAGTATTTT. It specifies CASSFRLAGADTDTQYF.

V gene TRBV4-1 combines with J gene TRBJ1-4; TRBD1 aligns across 8 bases. Germline V CDR1 and CDR2: MGHRA, YSYEKL. V lost 2 bases, J lost 3 bases, and 8 bases stayed unmatched. The CDR3 is made up of 17 amino acids. CDR3: CASSQWTGPRSNEKLFF. The CDR3 DNA follows: TGCGCCAGCAGCCAATGGACAGGGCCCCGGTCTAATGAAAAACTGTTTTTT.

This clonotype has a count of ten or more. The chain couples TRBV18 to TRBJ1-1; D call uncertain. CDR1 is KGHSH and CDR2 is LQKENI in the germline V gene. This CDR3 region has 13 residues. The V gene lost 9 bases and the J gene lost 3 bases, with 14 bases spanning the gap. CDR3 region: CASKQREDTEAFF. The CDR3 bases are TGTGCCAGTAAACAAAGGGAGGACACTGAAGCTTTCTTT. Drawing the rest from reference TRBV18 and TRBJ1-1, the complete variable domain is NAGVMQNPRHLVRRRGQEARLRCSPMKGHSHVYWYRQLPEEGLKFMVYLQKENIIDESGMPKERFSAEFPKEGPSILRIQQVVRGDSAAYFCASKQREDTEAFFGQGTRLTVV.

This clonotype was detected many times. The chain carries TRBV29-1 and TRBJ2-1, with 10 nucleotides matching TRBD1. The CDR3 contains 13 residues. The J segment lost 12 bases and the V segment lost 5 bases, leaving 10 bases of the junction unmatched. Germline CDR1 and CDR2: SQVTM and ANQGSEA. The chain's CDR3 is CSVSKRDRGLQFF. CDR3 nucleotides: TGCAGCGTTAGCAAAAGGGACAGGGGTTTGCAGTTCTTC.

By share of the sample, this clonotype is medium-sized. The V call is TRBV7-6, the J call TRBJ1-1; D ambiguous. Germline CDR1 reads SGHVS; CDR2 reads FNYEAQ. The CDR3 runs to 13 residues. Trimming took off 5 bases at V and 0 bases at J, with 7 bases between the two ends. The CDR3 DNA reads TGTGCCAGCAGCGACGCATTGAACACTGAAGCTTTCTTT. As protein: CASSDALNTEAFF.

This clonotype ranks as medium-sized. This chain uses TRBV6-5 with TRBJ1-5, with D perhaps matching TRBD1 (6 bases). The V gene's germline CDR1 is MNHEY and CDR2 SVGAGI. The CDR3 sequence is 18 residues long. V lost 6 bases, J lost 6 bases, and 27 bases lay in between. CDR3 sequence: CASSLTGFGFATGQPQHF. The CDR3 nucleotides are TGTGCCAGCAGCTTAACAGGGTTTGGGTTTGCTACTGGTCAGCCCCAGCATTTT.

For this clonotype: A read error may explain this, as a much larger clone is one base away. The rearrangement uses TRBV7-8 and TRBJ1-4; no clear D gene. The V end lost 2 bases, the J end lost 8 bases, and 9 bases lay between the germline ends. The CDR3 has 13 residues. CDR1 and CDR2 (germline): SGHVS, FQNEAQ. The CDR3 loop reads CASSLYVKEKLFF. The CDR3 nucleotides read TGTGCCAGCAGCTTATACGTGAAGGAAAAACTGTTTTTT.

There are many counts of this clonotype. The rearrangement links TRBV2 to TRBJ1-1; D may be TRBD1 (5 bases). The CDR3 covers 14 residues. The germline V gene has CDR1 SNHLY and CDR2 FYNNEI. Trimming shortened V by 7 bases and J by 2 bases, and 14 bases separated the two germline ends. The CDR3 DNA reads as TGTGCCAGCAAACCGACAGTGATTAACACTGAAGCTTTCTTT. Its protein product is CASKPTVINTEAFF.